Detailed here is one T cell receptor beta chain. It has no known antigen specificity. Base qualities are missing; no much larger clone stands one base away. Per the germline V gene, SGHTA is the CDR1 and FQGNSA is the CDR2. V lost 9 bases and J lost 6 bases; the stretch between them is 11 bases long. From the cysteine through the phenylalanine, the CDR3 covers 12 amino acids. Only CDR3 DNA is held: 36 bases, read in frame from base 1. The data stem from a study of shared clonotypes between healthy human individuals (dated by TCRdb to 2020 to 2022). For the study in its entirety: The cohort included three men and a couple of women between 18 and 49 years of age. For each donor, three plates each were used for CD4 naive and CD4 memory, two plates were used for CD8 naive, and one plate was used for CD8 memory. To estimate repertoire size and how much clonotype sharing occurs between individuals, the study deeply sequenced the blood TCR repertoires of five healthy adults. Between about 0.9 and 10 billion PBMCs per donor were obtained by leukapheresis. To increase sequencing depth and limit assay-specific biases, different laboratories used diverse techniques to prepare libraries and sequence TCR repertoires. What the authors observed across the whole study: Because the study included a small number of donors, the genetic and exposure-history diversity represented was limited. When several donors were compared, the shared fraction of clonotypes was about 5% for naive CD4, 3.5% to 4% for naive CD8, roughly 2.5% for memory CD4, and 0.4% for memory CD8. Naive subsets generally had larger estimated clonotype richness than memory subsets did. Incomplete sequencing was indicated by rarefaction of sorted-subset datasets, despite the large sequencing depth. Pairwise subsampling indicated that sequencing depth was expected to affect the degree of clonotype sharing among donors. Only blood was sampled, and tissue TCR repertoires likely differ from those in blood. Compared with non-shared clonotypes, the clonotypes found in all four sorted-subset donors had higher generation probabilities.

TCR CDR3 regions were amplified from genomic DNA by multiplex PCR using the deep immunoSEQ assay. Extracted genomic DNA from each cell subset was distributed evenly across all wells of several immunoSEQ 96-well plates, and each plate was treated as a replicate. For sorted subsets, roughly 200 ng of genomic DNA, equivalent to some 33,000 T cell genomes, went into each replicate PCR. Purified libraries were measured with a Qubit 3.0 fluorometer, size-checked on a Bioanalyzer 2100, and measured again with the KAPA Library Quantification kit. A separate single-read 150-cycle Illumina NextSeq 550 flow cell was used to sequence each immunoSEQ 96-well plate. The original methods were these. Because the immunoSEQ output included only junctional sequences and no quality scores, the filtering could not be the same as the filtering used for full-length reads. To assign V/J genes and CDR3, sequences were annotated using PyIR, a Python wrapper for IgBLAST v1.9, with IMGT germline references. Reads with weak V/J assignments (E-value above 1e-6), missing CDR3, stop codons, out-of-frame junctions, or ambiguous translated residues were removed. V3J clonotypes were defined as sequences sharing an identical inferred V gene, J gene, and CDR3 amino acid sequence. To compute the percentage overlap between repertoires, the number of shared unique clonotypes was divided by the size of the smaller repertoire. Three approaches were used to assess repertoire richness: RTK rarefaction, the Chao1 estimator, and Recon v2.1 estimates of unobserved clonotypes. For all TCRbeta clonotypes obtained by the gDNA method from several donors, generation probabilities were computed with OLGA. Imported from immuneACCESS, the table was reduced by TCRdb to in-frame sequences with V and J called. These copies leave out some clones; in studies compared against another copy, an unresolved V gene accounts for under half, and the cause of the remainder is not known. The V and J calls and clone size were taken over from that table, and D and trimming were inferred from the DNA. The sample table contains about 1 million clones; only one count was recorded for around 76% of them. The top ten hold approximately 1.5% of the sample.

Healthy HIV-negative adults with no recently reported acute infections or vaccinations were included as donors. All donors were Caucasian adults living in Nashville, Tennessee, USA. Magnetic negative selection was used to enrich CD4+ T cells, after which naive cells were positively selected on CD45RA and the negative fraction became the memory subset. Blood was obtained by leukapheresis, after which PBMCs were separated by Ficoll-Histopaque density gradient centrifugation and cryopreserved in liquid nitrogen vapor phase. Purity and quantity of every magnetically sorted T cell population were checked by analytical flow cytometry. From each sorted fraction, genomic DNA was isolated and quantified by UV absorbance on a Nanodrop 2000c.

Sequenced sample: memory CD4+ T cells sorted from blood. The cell subset or site label, as the study defines it: CD45RA-negative fraction. The chain links TRBV7-2 with TRBJ2-2, with a tentative D gene TRBD1 over 5 matching bases. The TCR comes from a man between 18 and 29 years old in good health. The sequenced DNA: TGTGCCAGTAGAGCAGGGCCCGGGGAGCTGTTTTTT. The resulting protein is CASRAGPGELFF.